This entry lists 18 T cell receptor beta chains sequenced from one sample in a study of CD8 T cells in Susac syndrome. Random hexamers were used to reverse transcribe the RNA input (0.5 to 1 ug). TCRdb passed the immunoSEQ multiplex PCR reads through MiXCR, listing each CDR3 protein once. Of roughly 130,000 distinct CDR3 sequences listed, about 96% are singletons. The sample consisted of CD4+ T cells from PBMCs. The origin of the receptors is a human donor in good health.

The chain uses TRBV28 and TRBJ2-7; tentatively, D is TRBD1 or TRBD2 (6 bases each). Germline lookup yields CDR1 MDHEN and CDR2 SYDVKM. Trimming took off 7 bases at V and 3 bases at J, with 19 bases between the two ends. This CDR3 has 15 amino acids. The DNA of the CDR3 is TGTGCCAGCATTGGCGGGGCGGCGGGACACTACGAGCAGTACTTC. It encodes CASIGGAAGHYEQYF.

The chain couples TRBV3-1 to TRBJ2-1; 7 positions agree with TRBD1. Losses at the gene ends were 6 bases for V and 5 bases for J; bases not matched to a gene: 10. Per germline, CDR1 LGHDT and CDR2 YNNKEL (reference sequence). The length of the CDR3 is 15 residues. The CDR3 bases are TGTGCCAGCAGACCCAGACAGGGTACTAACAATGAGCAGTTCTTC. It yields the protein CASRPRQGTNNEQFF.

The V and J genes are TRBV29-1 and TRBJ1-2; unclear D gene. Germline-derived CDR1 and CDR2 are SQVTM and ANQGSEA. Trimming removed 7 bases from V and 4 bases from J, with 16 bases in between. The CDR3 sequence is 13 residues long. CDR3 sequence (DNA): TGCAGCGCCCGGACGGTGGGGAGCTATGGCTACACCTTC. Amino acids: CSARTVGSYGYTF.

The V call is TRBV3-1, the J call TRBJ2-1; TRBD1 might be the D (5 bases). The CDR3 has 14 residues. CDR1 is LGHDT and CDR2 is YNNKEL in the germline V gene (reference sequence). V was shortened by 2 bases and J by 10 bases, with 15 bases between the two germline ends. The CDR3 bases are TGTGCCAGCAGCCAAACAGGTGGTAGGTCAGAGCAGTTCTTC. Encoded protein: CASSQTGGRSEQFF.

The chain is built from TRBV6-1 and TRBJ2-7; 15 bases fit TRBD2. Trimming at V came to 9 bases and at J to 0 bases, leaving 9 bases not matched to a gene. Germline CDR1 is MNHNS and CDR2 is SASEGT. This CDR3 has 17 residues. The CDR3 loop reads CASRGLAGGSPSYEQYF. In DNA, the CDR3 is TGTGCCAGTCGGGGACTAGCGGGAGGATCGCCCTCCTACGAGCAGTACTTC.

The chain recombines TRBV5-1 with TRBJ2-1, with 11 bases that match TRBD2. Germline trimming cut 2 bases from V and 4 bases from J; bases unmatched to any gene: 2. Germline V gives CDR1 SGHRS, CDR2 YFSETQ. The CDR3 length is 15 residues. As DNA, the CDR3 is TGCGCCAGCAGCTTCCGACTAGCGGGGTACAATGAGCAGTTCTTC. As protein: CASSFRLAGYNEQFF. The whole variable domain, remainder taken from reference TRBV5-1 and TRBJ2-1, is KAGVTQTPRYLIKTRGQQVTLSCSPISGHRSVSWYQQTPGQGLQFLFEYFSETQRNKGNFPGRFSGRQFSNSRSEMNVSTLELGDSALYLCASSFRLAGYNEQFFGPGTRLTVL.

The chain carries TRBV19 and TRBJ1-1; 7 bases align to TRBD1. The length of the CDR3 is 16 residues. The ends lost 9 bases at V and 1 base at J; junction bases unmatched: 14. CDR1 and CDR2 from the germline V gene are LNHDA and SQIVND (reference sequence). CDR3 nucleotide sequence: TGTGCCAGCCGGGGACAGTACTCACTCGGGAACACTGAAGCTTTCTTT. Its translation: CASRGQYSLGNTEAFF. Looking up the rest from reference TRBV19 and TRBJ1-1 gives the full variable domain: DGGITQSPKYLFRKEGQNVTLSCEQNLNHDAMYWYRQDPGQGLRLIYYSQIVNDFQKGDIAEGYSVSREKKESFPLTVTSAQKNPTAFYLCASRGQYSLGNTEAFFGQGTRLTVV.

This CDR3 reads CASSPTDRPIAKNIQYF. The DNA for the CDR3 is TGTGCCAGCAGCCCTACCGACAGGCCTATAGCCAAAAACATTCAGTACTTC. The chain links TRBV7-9 to TRBJ2-4, with D perhaps TRBD1 (6 bases). Between the trimmed V and J ends, which lost 5 bases and 0 bases, there was a span of 17 bases. CDR3 length: 17 amino acids. Germline V CDR1 and CDR2: SEHNR, FQNEAQ (reference sequence). Using reference TRBV7-9 and TRBJ2-4 for the parts outside the CDR3, the full variable domain is DTGVSQNPRHKITKRGQNVTFRCDPISEHNRLYWYRQTLGQGPEFLTYFQNEAQLEKSRLLSDRFSAERPKGSFSTLEIQRTEQGDSAMYLCASSPTDRPIAKNIQYFGAGTRLSVL.

Worth noting for this clonotype: The junction does not match germline at one end; this may be a read error. V usage is TRBV10-2 and J usage is TRBJ1-5; D is perhaps TRBD1 (5 bases). This CDR3 region has 14 residues. CDR1 is WSHSY, CDR2 SAAADI, per germline. The chain's CDR3 is CASSARQNNQTQHF. CDR3 coding DNA: TGCGCCAGCAGTGCCCGACAGAACAATCAGACCCAGCATTTT.

The chain's CDR3 is CASQGVTGYNEQFF. Here the CDR3 DNA reads TGCGCCAGCCAAGGGGTGACAGGGTACAATGAGCAGTTCTTC. The J gene is TRBJ2-1, the V gene TRBV5-1; 7 nucleotides line up with TRBD1. Unmatched junction bases numbered 8, after V lost 7 bases and J lost 4 bases. Germline-derived CDR1 and CDR2 are SGHRS and YFSETQ. The CDR3 spans 14 residues.

V and J are TRBV29-1 and TRBJ2-5; possibly TRBD1 for D (6 bases). Trimming shortened V by 7 bases and J by 1 base, and 13 bases separated the two germline ends. Germline V lookup: CDR1 SQVTM, CDR2 ANQGSEA. This CDR3 spans 13 amino acids. CDR3 nucleotide sequence: TGCAGCGCCTTAAAGGACAGCCAAGAGACCCAGTACTTC. Translated: CSALKDSQETQYF.

In this sample, this clonotype turned up a few times. This chain joins TRBV3-1 and TRBJ2-7, with 7 nucleotides matching TRBD2. The germline V gene has CDR1 LGHDT and CDR2 YNNKEL (reference sequence). The CDR3 covers 14 residues. J was trimmed by 2 bases and V by 4 bases; bases with no gene match: 5. CDR3: CASSPGGGTYEQYF. The CDR3 nucleotides are TGTGCCAGCAGCCCGGGGGGAGGCACCTACGAGCAGTACTTC.

This chain connects TRBV5-1 to TRBJ2-7; unclear D gene. CDR1 and CDR2 (germline): SGHRS, YFSETQ. The V and J ends lost 4 bases and 2 bases respectively, with 7 bases between them. The CDR3 loop spans 12 amino acids. The CDR3 here is CASSATTYEQYF. CDR3 DNA: TGCGCCAGCAGCGCGACAACCTACGAGCAGTACTTC.

The CDR3 DNA reads as TGTGCCAGCTCACCAGGGGAGGGCAAAAACATTCAGTACTTC. Translation gives CASSPGEGKNIQYF. The chain is built from TRBV18 and TRBJ2-4; 7 nucleotides match TRBD2. Germline assignment: CDR1 KGHSH and CDR2 LQKENI. The CDR3 is 14 amino acids. Unmatched junction bases numbered 1, after V lost 2 bases and J lost 3 bases.

CDR3 coding DNA: TGTGCCAGCAGTTTTTGGGCAGGGGCAAACACCATATATTTT. Its protein product is CASSFWAGANTIYF. V usage is TRBV12-3 or TRBV12-4 and J usage is TRBJ1-3; D is possibly TRBD1 (6 bases). The CDR3 is 14 amino acids. Trimming removed 3 bases at V and 6 bases at J, with 12 bases between.

The chain uses TRBV30 and TRBJ1-2, with D maybe TRBD1 (5 bases). Germline CDR1 and CDR2: GTSNPN and SVGIG (reference sequence). V lost 2 bases and J lost 5, with 12 bases in between. The CDR3 totals 13 residues. The CDR3 loop is CAWSWVGGYGYTF. The CDR3 nucleotides read TGTGCCTGGAGTTGGGTCGGGGGTTATGGCTACACCTTC.

The chain joins TRBV5-1 to TRBJ2-6, with D perhaps matching TRBD1 or TRBD2 (5 bases each). The V gene's germline CDR1 is SGHRS and CDR2 YFSETQ. The CDR3 has 14 amino acids. Trimming shortened V by 9 bases and J by 2 bases, and 12 bases separated the two germline ends. This chain's CDR3 is CATTEGPGANVLTF. The CDR3 nucleotides read TGCGCCACCACAGAGGGGCCTGGGGCCAACGTCCTGACTTTC. The variable domain in full, with the rest retrieved from reference TRBV5-1 and TRBJ2-6, is KAGVTQTPRYLIKTRGQQVTLSCSPISGHRSVSWYQQTPGQGLQFLFEYFSETQRNKGNFPGRFSGRQFSNSRSEMNVSTLELGDSALYLCATTEGPGANVLTFGAGSRLTVL.

The V gene is TRBV5-1, the J gene TRBJ1-2; D is uncertain. Germline V lookup: CDR1 SGHRS, CDR2 YFSETQ. Between the trimmed V and J ends, which lost 0 bases and 8 bases, there was a span of 14 bases. The CDR3 totals 14 residues. The CDR3 loop is CASSLGHRRRGYTF. CDR3 bases: TGCGCCAGCAGCTTGGGGCATCGCCGCCGGGGCTACACCTTC.